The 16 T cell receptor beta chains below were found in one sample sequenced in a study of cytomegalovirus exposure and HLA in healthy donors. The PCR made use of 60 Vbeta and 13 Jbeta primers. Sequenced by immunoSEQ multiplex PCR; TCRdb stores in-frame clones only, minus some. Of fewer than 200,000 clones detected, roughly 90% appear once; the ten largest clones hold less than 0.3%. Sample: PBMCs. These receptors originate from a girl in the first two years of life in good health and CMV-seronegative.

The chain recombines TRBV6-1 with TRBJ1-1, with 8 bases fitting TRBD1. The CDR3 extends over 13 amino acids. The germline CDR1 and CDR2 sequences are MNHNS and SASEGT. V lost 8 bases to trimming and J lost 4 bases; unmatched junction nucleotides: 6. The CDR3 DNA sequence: TGTGCCAGCGAGGAAACAGGGGGCACTGAAGCTTTCTTT. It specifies CASEETGGTEAFF.

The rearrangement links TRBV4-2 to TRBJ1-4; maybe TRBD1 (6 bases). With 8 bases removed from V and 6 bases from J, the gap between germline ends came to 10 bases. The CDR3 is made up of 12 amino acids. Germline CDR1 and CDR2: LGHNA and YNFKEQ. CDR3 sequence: CASGRGDEKLFF. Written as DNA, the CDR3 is TGTGCCAGCGGCAGGGGAGATGAAAAACTGTTTTTT.

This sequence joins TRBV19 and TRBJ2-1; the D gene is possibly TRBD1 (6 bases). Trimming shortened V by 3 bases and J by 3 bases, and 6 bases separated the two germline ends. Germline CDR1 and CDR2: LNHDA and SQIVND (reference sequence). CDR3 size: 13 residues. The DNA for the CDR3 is TGTGCCAGTAGTATGGGACACTACAATGAGCAGTTCTTC. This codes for CASSMGHYNEQFF.

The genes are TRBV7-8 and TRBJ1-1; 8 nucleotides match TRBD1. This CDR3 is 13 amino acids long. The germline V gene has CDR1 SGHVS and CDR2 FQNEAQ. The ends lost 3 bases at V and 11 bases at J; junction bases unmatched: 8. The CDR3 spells CASSLGGTGGAFF. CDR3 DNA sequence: TGTGCCAGCAGCTTGGGGGGGACAGGTGGGGCTTTCTTT. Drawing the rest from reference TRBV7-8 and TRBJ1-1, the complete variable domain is GAGVSQSPRYKVAKRGQDVALRCDPISGHVSLFWYQQALGQGPEFLTYFQNEAQLDKSGLPSDRFFAERPEGSVSTLKIQRTQQEDSAVYLCASSLGGTGGAFFGQGTRLTVV.

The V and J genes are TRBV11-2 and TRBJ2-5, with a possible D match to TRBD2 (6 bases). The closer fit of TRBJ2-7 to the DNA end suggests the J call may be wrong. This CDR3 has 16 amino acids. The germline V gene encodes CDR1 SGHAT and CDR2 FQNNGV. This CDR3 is CASSLVLWDSLYEQYF. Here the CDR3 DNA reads TGTGCCAGCAGCTTAGTTTTGTGGGACTCTTTATACGAGCAGTACTTC.

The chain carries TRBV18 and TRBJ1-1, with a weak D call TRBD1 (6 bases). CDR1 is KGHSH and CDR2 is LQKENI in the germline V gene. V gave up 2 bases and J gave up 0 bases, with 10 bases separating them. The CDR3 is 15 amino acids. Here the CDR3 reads CASSPRTVVNTEAFF. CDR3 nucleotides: TGTGCCAGCTCACCAAGGACAGTTGTGAACACTGAAGCTTTCTTT.

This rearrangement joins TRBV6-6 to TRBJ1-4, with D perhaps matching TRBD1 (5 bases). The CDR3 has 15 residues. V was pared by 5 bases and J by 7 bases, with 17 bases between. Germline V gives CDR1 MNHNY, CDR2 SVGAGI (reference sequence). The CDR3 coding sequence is TGTGCCAGCAGTGGGTACGGGGGGGTTGGTGAAAAACTGTTTTTT. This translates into CASSGYGGVGEKLFF.

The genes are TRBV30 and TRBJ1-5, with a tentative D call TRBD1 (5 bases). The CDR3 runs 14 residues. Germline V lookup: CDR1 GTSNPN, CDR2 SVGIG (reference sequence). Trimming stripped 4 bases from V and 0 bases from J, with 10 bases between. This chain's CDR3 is CAWIVRDSNQPQHF. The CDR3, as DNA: TGTGCCTGGATAGTCAGGGATAGCAATCAGCCCCAGCATTTT.

CDR3 protein: CASSTPGLGRTSYNEQFF. The CDR3 coding sequence is TGTGCCAGCAGCACTCCGGGACTAGGTCGGACCTCTTACAATGAGCAGTTCTTC. The chain links TRBV5-4 to TRBJ2-1; the match to TRBD2 covers 8 bases. V was clipped by 4 bases and J by 4 bases; unmatched bases: 16. CDR3 length: 18 amino acids. In germline, CDR1 is SGHNT, CDR2 YYREEE (reference sequence).

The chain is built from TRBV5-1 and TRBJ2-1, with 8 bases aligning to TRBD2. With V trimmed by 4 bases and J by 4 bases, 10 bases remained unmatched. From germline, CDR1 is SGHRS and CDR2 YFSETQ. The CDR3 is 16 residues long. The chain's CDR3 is CASSPRREAIYNEQFF. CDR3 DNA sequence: TGCGCCAGCAGCCCGAGGCGGGAGGCTATATACAATGAGCAGTTCTTC.

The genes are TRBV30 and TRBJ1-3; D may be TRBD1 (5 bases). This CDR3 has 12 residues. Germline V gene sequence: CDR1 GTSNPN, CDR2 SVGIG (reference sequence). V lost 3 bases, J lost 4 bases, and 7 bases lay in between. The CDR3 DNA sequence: TGTGCCTGGAGCTCAGGGGGAAACACCATATATTTT. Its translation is CAWSSGGNTIYF. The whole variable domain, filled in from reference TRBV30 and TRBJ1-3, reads SQTIHQWPATLVQPVGSPLSLECTVEGTSNPNLYWYRQAAGRGLQLLFYSVGIGQISSEVPQNLSASRPQDRQFILSSKKLLLSDSGFYLCAWSSGGNTIYFGEGSWLTVV.

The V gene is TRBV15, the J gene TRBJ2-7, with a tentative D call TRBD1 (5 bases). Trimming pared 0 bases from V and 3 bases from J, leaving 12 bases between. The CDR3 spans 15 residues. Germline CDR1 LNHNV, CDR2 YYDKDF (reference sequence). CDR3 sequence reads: CATSREPQGLYEQYF. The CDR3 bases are TGTGCCACCAGCAGAGAACCCCAGGGTCTCTACGAGCAGTACTTC.

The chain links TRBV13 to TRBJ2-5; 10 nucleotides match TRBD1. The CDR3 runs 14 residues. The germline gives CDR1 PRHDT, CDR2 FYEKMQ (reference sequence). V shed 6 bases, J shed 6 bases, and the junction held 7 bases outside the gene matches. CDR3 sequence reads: CASRSTGGGKTQYF. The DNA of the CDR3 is TGTGCCAGCAGATCGACAGGGGGCGGAAAGACCCAGTACTTC. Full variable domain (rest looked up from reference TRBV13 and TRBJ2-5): AAGVIQSPRHLIKEKRETATLKCYPIPRHDTVYWYQQGPGQDPQFLISFYEKMQSDKGSIPDRFSAQQFSDYHSELNMSSLELGDSALYFCASRSTGGGKTQYFGPGTRLLVL.

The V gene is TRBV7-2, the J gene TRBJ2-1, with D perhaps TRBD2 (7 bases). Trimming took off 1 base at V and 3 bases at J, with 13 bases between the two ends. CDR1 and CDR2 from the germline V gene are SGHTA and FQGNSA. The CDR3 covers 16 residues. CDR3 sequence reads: CASSLVGRGLYNEQFF. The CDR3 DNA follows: TGTGCCAGCAGCTTAGTAGGGCGGGGGCTCTACAATGAGCAGTTCTTC.

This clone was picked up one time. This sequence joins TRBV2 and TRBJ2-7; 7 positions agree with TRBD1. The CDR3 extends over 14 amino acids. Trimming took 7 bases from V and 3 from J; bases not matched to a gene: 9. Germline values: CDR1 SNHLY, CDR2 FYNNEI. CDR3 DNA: TGTGCCAGCATACCGGGACAGATGTTCTACGAGCAGTACTTC. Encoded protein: CASIPGQMFYEQYF. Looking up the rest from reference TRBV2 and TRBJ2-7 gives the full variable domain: EPEVTQTPSHQVTQMGQEVILRCVPISNHLYFYWYRQILGQKVEFLVSFYNNEISEKSEIFDDQFSVERPDGSNFTLKIRSTKLEDSAMYFCASIPGQMFYEQYFGPGTRLTVT.

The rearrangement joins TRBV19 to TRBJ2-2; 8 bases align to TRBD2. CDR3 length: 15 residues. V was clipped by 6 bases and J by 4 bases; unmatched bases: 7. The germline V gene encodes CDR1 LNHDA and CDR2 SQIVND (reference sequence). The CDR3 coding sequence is TGTGCCAGTAGACTAGCGGAAAGTTTCACCGGGGAGCTGTTTTTT. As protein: CASRLAESFTGELFF.